The 17 T cell receptor beta chains given below trace back to one sample, sequenced in a study of response to subunit inactivated influenza vaccine. MiXCR, applied by TCRdb to the RT-PCR reads, yields one record per CDR3 protein. Among 200,000 to 300,000 distinct CDR3 sequences listed, 12% were seen once. The sample was non-naive T cells sorted from PBMCs, taken around 14 days before vaccination. The source is a man aged 45-65 years who received an inactivated influenza vaccine.

The chain carries TRBV5-1 and TRBJ2-3; TRBD1 matches at 9 bases. This CDR3 comprises 15 residues. Unmatched junction bases numbered 2, after V lost 0 bases and J lost 3 bases. Germline assignment: CDR1 SGHRS and CDR2 YFSETQ. CDR3: CASSLEGTGTDTQYF. CDR3 nucleotide sequence: TGCGCCAGCAGCTTGGAGGGGACAGGGACAGATACGCAGTATTTT.

This clonotype was seen at least ten times. The V and J genes are TRBV10-3 and TRBJ2-3; TRBD2 matches at 9 bases. Per germline, CDR1 ENHRY and CDR2 SYGVKD. The CDR3 totals 15 residues. The junction had 2 bases not matched to a gene; V was cut back by 2 bases and J by 2 bases. The CDR3 nucleotides read TGTGCCATCAGTGAGATAGCGGGGGACACAGATACGCAGTATTTT. It yields the protein CAISEIAGDTDTQYF.

This chain uses TRBV28 with TRBJ2-7; TRBD1 matches 9 bases. This CDR3 region has 14 residues. Germline CDR1 reads MDHEN; CDR2 reads SYDVKM. V was pared by 7 bases and J by 2 bases, with 6 bases of the junction left unmatched. The CDR3 spells CASTVGQGTYEQYF. CDR3 nucleotides: TGTGCCAGCACCGTGGGACAGGGAACCTACGAGCAGTACTTC.

This sequence joins TRBV6-4 and TRBJ2-2; TRBD1 is a possible D gene (6 bases). The CDR3 runs to 14 residues. Germline V gives CDR1 MRHNA, CDR2 SNTAGT. V was pared by 8 bases and J by 1 base, with 11 bases between. DNA of the CDR3: TGTGCCAGCCAGTTGGGACAGAACACCGGGGAGCTGTTTTTT. This codes for CASQLGQNTGELFF.

This clonotype was seen a handful of times. This chain uses TRBV7-2 with TRBJ1-5; D uncertain. CDR1 and CDR2 from the germline V gene are SGHTA and FQGNSA. CDR3 length: 14 amino acids. Trimming left V 3 bases short and J 4 bases short, with 10 bases between. In DNA form, the CDR3 reads TGTGCCAGCAGCTTGGCGGGTAAGAATCAGCCCCAGCATTTT. It codes for CASSLAGKNQPQHF.

The chain employs TRBV18 and TRBJ2-2; TRBD1 agrees at 7 bases. The ends lost 2 bases at V and 7 bases at J; junction bases unmatched: 7. CDR3 length: 15 amino acids. CDR1 is KGHSH, CDR2 LQKENI, per germline. The CDR3, as DNA: TGTGCCAGCTCACCAGGGACAGCTTTCGGCGGGGAGCTGTTTTTT. Translation gives CASSPGTAFGGELFF. The variable domain in full, with the rest retrieved from reference TRBV18 and TRBJ2-2, is NAGVMQNPRHLVRRRGQEARLRCSPMKGHSHVYWYRQLPEEGLKFMVYLQKENIIDESGMPKERFSAEFPKEGPSILRIQQVVRGDSAAYFCASSPGTAFGGELFFGEGSRLTVL.

There are a few counts of this clonotype. The chain uses TRBV7-2 and TRBJ1-5; D remains ambiguous. V shed 1 base and J shed 3 bases, with 7 bases lying between them. The CDR3 contains 14 residues. In germline, CDR1 is SGHTA, CDR2 FQGNSA. The CDR3, as DNA: TGTGCCAGCAGCTTAGGTGGGAACAATCAGCCCCAGCATTTT. Protein sequence: CASSLGGNNQPQHF. Full variable domain (missing parts from reference TRBV7-2 and TRBJ1-5): GAGVSQSPSNKVTEKGKDVELRCDPISGHTALYWYRQSLGQGLEFLIYFQGNSAPDKSGLPSDRFSAERTGGSVSTLTIQRTQQEDSAVYLCASSLGGNNQPQHFGDGTRLSIL.

The V call is TRBV20-1, the J call TRBJ2-7, with a possible D match to TRBD1 (5 bases). CDR1 is DFQATT and CDR2 is SNEGSKA in the germline V gene (reference sequence). V was clipped by 0 bases and J by 2 bases, with 17 bases between them. There are 16 residues in the CDR3. CDR3 DNA sequence: TGCAGTGCTAGAGATCGTGGAACAATGGGGCCCTACGAGCAGTACTTC. Translating it yields CSARDRGTMGPYEQYF.

The V gene is TRBV15, the J gene TRBJ2-7; 7 nucleotides align to TRBD1. J was trimmed by 6 bases and V by 1 base; bases with no gene match: 9. The CDR3 runs 15 residues. CDR1 is LNHNV and CDR2 is YYDKDF in the germline V gene (reference sequence). The CDR3 is CATSRVRTGRGEQYF. CDR3 DNA: TGTGCCACCAGCAGAGTACGGACAGGACGTGGCGAGCAGTACTTC. Full variable domain (rest looked up from reference TRBV15 and TRBJ2-7): DAMVIQNPRYQVTQFGKPVTLSCSQTLNHNVMYWYQQKSSQAPKLLFHYYDKDFNNEADTPDNFQSRRPNTSFCFLDIRSPGLGDTAMYLCATSRVRTGRGEQYFGPGTRLTVT.

This chain joins TRBV4-1 and TRBJ1-4; D remains ambiguous. The germline V gene has CDR1 MGHRA and CDR2 YSYEKL. Between the trimmed V and J ends, which lost 0 bases and 12 bases, there was a span of 17 bases. The CDR3 runs to 15 residues. CDR3 loop: CASSQDSGPMRELFF. The CDR3, as DNA: TGCGCCAGCAGCCAAGATTCCGGTCCTATGAGGGAACTGTTTTTT.

This clonotype was seen ten or more times. The rearrangement links TRBV29-1 to TRBJ2-2, with 8 nucleotides matching TRBD2. Trimming removed 7 bases from V and 6 bases from J; junction bases left unmatched: 10. CDR1 is SQVTM, CDR2 ANQGSEA, per germline. The CDR3 has 14 amino acids. DNA for the CDR3: TGCAGCGCTAGCGGGTTTAGCTCTTCCGGGGAGCTGTTTTTT. It encodes CSASGFSSSGELFF.

This clonotype appeared many times. The rearrangement joins TRBV9 to TRBJ2-7; no clear D gene. V was trimmed by 7 bases and J by 2 bases, leaving 16 bases between them. Germline-derived CDR1 and CDR2 are SGDLS and YYNGEE. The CDR3 is made up of 14 amino acids. In DNA, the CDR3 is TGTGCCAGCTCTCCCGGAAGCGCGACCTACGAGCAGTACTTC. Its protein is CASSPGSATYEQYF.

This clonotype was observed a handful of times. The CDR3 is CSVGTPNQPQHF. DNA of the CDR3: TGCAGTGTTGGGACACCTAATCAGCCCCAGCATTTT. The chain couples TRBV20-1 to TRBJ1-5; possibly TRBD1 for D (6 bases). From germline, CDR1 is DFQATT and CDR2 SNEGSKA (reference sequence). V lost 7 bases and J lost 4, with 11 bases in between. This CDR3 spans 12 amino acids.

This clonotype has just a few counts. The chain joins TRBV2 to TRBJ1-2; TRBD1 matches 9 bases. The CDR3 has 13 residues. Germline V gives CDR1 SNHLY, CDR2 FYNNEI. With V trimmed by 6 bases and J by 5 bases, 4 bases remained unmatched. The CDR3: CASRRTGDYGYTF. DNA for the CDR3: TGTGCCAGCAGAAGGACAGGGGATTATGGCTACACCTTC.

This clonotype has ten or more counts. V gene TRBV18 combines with J gene TRBJ1-3, with TRBD1 as a possible D gene (6 bases). The V gene lost 0 bases and the J gene lost 2 bases, with 14 bases spanning the gap. Germline CDR1 is KGHSH and CDR2 is LQKENI. The CDR3 consists of 17 residues. The CDR3, as DNA: TGTGCCAGCTCACCACCTGGGGGGGCGCCGACTGGAAACACCATATATTTT. Translated, it gives CASSPPGGAPTGNTIYF. The complete variable domain, with remaining parts taken from reference TRBV18 and TRBJ1-3, reads NAGVMQNPRHLVRRRGQEARLRCSPMKGHSHVYWYRQLPEEGLKFMVYLQKENIIDESGMPKERFSAEFPKEGPSILRIQQVVRGDSAAYFCASSPPGGAPTGNTIYFGEGSWLTVV.

This clonotype was seen ten or more times. This chain uses TRBV20-1 with TRBJ2-7; TRBD2 matches 7 bases. The CDR3 totals 15 residues. V lost 5 bases and J lost 0; bases outside the gene matches: 10. Germline loops: CDR1 DFQATT, CDR2 SNEGSKA (reference sequence). The CDR3 DNA reads TGCAGTGCTCTCCCCCGTCCGGGAGGCTCCTACGAGCAGTACTTC. Protein product: CSALPRPGGSYEQYF.

The DNA for the CDR3 is TGTGCCAGCAGCTGGAAGACCGGGGAGCTGTTTTTT. Encoded protein: CASSWKTGELFF. This sequence joins TRBV7-2 and TRBJ2-2; D call uncertain. The CDR3 consists of 12 residues. V gave up 4 bases and J gave up 5 bases, with 5 bases separating them. Germline V gene data show CDR1 as SGHTA and CDR2 as FQGNSA.